These T cell receptor beta chains were read from a single sample in a study of T cell changes during pregnancy in multiple sclerosis. The repertoire was sequenced with immunoSEQ multiplex PCR; TCRdb's copy has only in-frame clones and lacks some. Counted here are 45,000 to 55,000 clones, roughly 92% occurring once; the ten biggest clones make up 5.5%. Sequenced material: CD8+ T cells from peripheral blood mononuclear cells, taken before pregnancy. The origin of the receptors is a female donor with multiple sclerosis, enrolled in a pregnancy study. Each CDR3 is given with its conserved first and last residue. The D gene is left open where the match is weak.

CDR3	D	V	J
CASSPNPLAGAEQYF	TRBD2	TRBV11-2	TRBJ2-7
CASSLEGQGNEKLFF	TRBD1	TRBV5-1	TRBJ1-4
CASSYRQGAGEKLFF	TRBD1	TRBV7-8	TRBJ1-4
CASRVQGASEKLFF	TRBD1	TRBV28	TRBJ1-4
CASSAKGQGAFTEAFF	TRBD1	TRBV9	TRBJ1-1
CASSQGQGPSYEQYF	TRBD1	TRBV4-1	TRBJ2-7
CASSFWGQSSSDTQYF	TRBD1	TRBV5-1	TRBJ2-3
CASSFEINYGYTF	-	TRBV28	TRBJ1-2
CASRERTSGGLRQYF	TRBD2	TRBV28	TRBJ2-7
CASSVIGGGYNEQFF	TRBD2	TRBV9	TRBJ2-1
CASSLAPSGRDTGELFF	TRBD2	TRBV11-3	TRBJ2-2